This TCR beta chain was profiled in a study of blood T cell repertoires in COVID-19. About the research overall: Samples taken during acute and convalescent COVID-19 were collected in the United States, Italy and Spain. The analysed material was cDNA or gDNA that came from T cells, B-cell-depleted T cells, or PBMCs.

In the original processing: From reference gene primer amplification, estimates of nucleated cell counts were derived. Profiling relied on immunoSEQ multiplex PCR, and the TCRdb table lists in-frame clones only, not all of them. D and trimming come from the DNA, and the V and J calls and clone size come from that table. The table shows under 250,000 clones, with around three quarters occurring only once. Germline CDR1 SGHAT, CDR2 FQDESV (reference sequence). The ends were cut back, 5 bases at V and 9 bases at J, with 20 bases in the middle. The CDR3 runs 15 residues. The TCR originated in a woman between 65 and 79 years old with acute or convalescent COVID-19. This chain connects TRBV11-1 to TRBJ2-1, with a possible D match to TRBD1 (5 bases). Sample: peripheral blood. The CDR3 reads CASSQSTRPRGEQFF. CDR3 DNA: TGTGCCAGCAGCCAGAGTACACGGCCAAGGGGTGAGCAGTTCTTC.